This record covers a single T cell receptor (beta chain). The antigen remains unidentified. Separate from the 666-subject first cohort was the roughly 130-subject validation cohort, to which the donors belonged. Using immunoSEQ multiplex PCR, the repertoire was profiled, and TCRdb retains in-frame clones only, with some absent. The table has approximately 160,000 clones, 80% to 85% seen once. The CDR3 extends over 16 amino acids. Trimming took off 4 bases at V and 0 bases at J, with 16 bases between the two ends. In germline, CDR1 is SGHTA, CDR2 FQGTGA. This specimen belongs to a study of cytomegalovirus exposure and HLA in healthy donors. About the research overall: Later analysis reported that the 120 validation repertoires shared the platform of the roughly 670 first-cohort repertoires. General study points: Listed as cytomegalovirus-associated were roughly 180 TCR beta chains. It was reported that the classifier diagnosed cytomegalovirus status with high specificity and sensitivity in both the original and validation cohorts.

Sample: PBMCs. The receptor comes from a man aged 30-40 years in good health and CMV-seropositive. The chain couples TRBV7-3 to TRBJ2-7; D is perhaps TRBD2 (6 bases). Here the CDR3 reads CASSSPLRGDSYEQYF. DNA for the CDR3: TGTGCCAGCAGCTCTCCCCTCCGCGGGGACTCCTACGAGCAGTACTTC.